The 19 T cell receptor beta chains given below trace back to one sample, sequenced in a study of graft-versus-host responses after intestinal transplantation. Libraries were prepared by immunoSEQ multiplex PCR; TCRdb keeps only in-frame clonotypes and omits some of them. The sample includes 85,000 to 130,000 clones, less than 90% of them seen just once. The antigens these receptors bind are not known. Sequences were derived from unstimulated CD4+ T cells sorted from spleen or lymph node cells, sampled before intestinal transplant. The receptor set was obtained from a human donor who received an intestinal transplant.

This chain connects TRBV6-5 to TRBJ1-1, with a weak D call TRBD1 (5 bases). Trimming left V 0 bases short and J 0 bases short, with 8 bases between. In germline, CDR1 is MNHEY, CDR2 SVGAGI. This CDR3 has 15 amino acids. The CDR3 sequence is CASSYSGGVNTEAFF. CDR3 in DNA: TGTGCCAGCAGTTACTCGGGGGGGGTGAACACTGAAGCTTTCTTT.

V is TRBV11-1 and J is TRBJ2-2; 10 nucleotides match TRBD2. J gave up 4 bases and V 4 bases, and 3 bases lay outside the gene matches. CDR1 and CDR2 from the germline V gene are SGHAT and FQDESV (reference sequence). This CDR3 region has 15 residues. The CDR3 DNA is TGTGCCAGCAGCTCCCGACTAGCGGGCACCGGGGAGCTGTTTTTT. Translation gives CASSSRLAGTGELFF.

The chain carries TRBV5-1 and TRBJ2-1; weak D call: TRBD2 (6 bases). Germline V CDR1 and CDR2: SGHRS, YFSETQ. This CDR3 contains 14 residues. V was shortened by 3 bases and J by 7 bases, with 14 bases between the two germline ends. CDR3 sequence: CASSSHRLGNEQFF. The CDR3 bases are TGCGCCAGCAGCTCCCACCGACTAGGGAATGAGCAGTTCTTC.

The CDR3 protein is CASSPLDRGLHEQYF. The CDR3, as DNA: TGTGCCAGCAGCCCCCTGGACAGGGGGTTGCACGAGCAGTACTTC. The chain couples TRBV9 to TRBJ2-7; 10 bases agree with TRBD1. Trimming removed 4 bases from V and 5 bases from J; junction bases left unmatched: 9. This CDR3 region has 15 residues. The germline CDR1 and CDR2 sequences are SGDLS and YYNGEE. The variable domain in full, with the rest retrieved from reference TRBV9 and TRBJ2-7, is DSGVTQTPKHLITATGQRVTLRCSPRSGDLSVYWYQQSLDQGLQFLIQYYNGEERAKGNILERFSAQQFPDLHSELNLSSLELGDSALYFCASSPLDRGLHEQYFGPGTRLTVT.

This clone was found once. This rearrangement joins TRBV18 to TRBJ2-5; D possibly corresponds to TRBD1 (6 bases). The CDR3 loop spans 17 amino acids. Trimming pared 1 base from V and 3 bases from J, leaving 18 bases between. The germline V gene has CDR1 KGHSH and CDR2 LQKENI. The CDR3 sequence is CASSPRPLGQSEETQYF. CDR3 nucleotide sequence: TGTGCCAGCTCACCACGTCCGCTAGGACAGTCGGAAGAGACCCAGTACTTC.

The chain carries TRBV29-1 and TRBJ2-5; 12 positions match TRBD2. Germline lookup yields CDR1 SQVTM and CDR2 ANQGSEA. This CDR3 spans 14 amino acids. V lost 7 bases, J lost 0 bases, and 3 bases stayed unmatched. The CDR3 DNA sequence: TGCAGCGGGGGGACTAGCGGGTACCAAGAGACCCAGTACTTC. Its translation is CSGGTSGYQETQYF.

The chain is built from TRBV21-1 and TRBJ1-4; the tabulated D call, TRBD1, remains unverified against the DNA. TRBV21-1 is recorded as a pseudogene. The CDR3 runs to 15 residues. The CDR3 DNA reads TGTGCCAGCAGCAAAGGCAGGGCAATGGGCGAAAAACTGTTTTTT. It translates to CASSKGRAMGEKLFF.

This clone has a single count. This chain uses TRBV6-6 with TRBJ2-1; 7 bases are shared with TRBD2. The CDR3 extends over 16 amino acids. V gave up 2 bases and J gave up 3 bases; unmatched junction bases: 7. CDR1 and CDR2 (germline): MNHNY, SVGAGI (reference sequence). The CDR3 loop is CASSYASGLIYNEQFF. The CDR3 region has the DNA TGTGCCAGCAGTTACGCTAGCGGTCTCATCTACAATGAGCAGTTCTTC.

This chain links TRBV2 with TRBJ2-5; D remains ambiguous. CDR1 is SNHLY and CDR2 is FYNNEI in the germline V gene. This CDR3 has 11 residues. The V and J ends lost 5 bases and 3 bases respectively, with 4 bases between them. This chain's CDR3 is CASSLKETQYF. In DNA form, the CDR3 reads TGTGCCAGCAGTTTAAAAGAGACCCAGTACTTC.

CDR3 loop: CASSELGTANTEAFF. The CDR3 DNA is TGTGCCAGCAGTGAATTAGGGACAGCAAACACTGAAGCTTTCTTT. The V call is TRBV2, the J call TRBJ1-1; TRBD1 matches at 7 bases. Germline CDR1 and CDR2: SNHLY and FYNNEI. The V segment lost 2 bases and the J segment 2 bases; nucleotides outside the gene matches: 5. CDR3 length equals 15 residues.

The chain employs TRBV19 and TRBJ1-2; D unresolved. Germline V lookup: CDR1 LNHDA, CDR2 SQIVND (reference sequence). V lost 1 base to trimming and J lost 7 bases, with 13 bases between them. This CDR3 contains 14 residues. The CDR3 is CASSIGVSVAGYTF. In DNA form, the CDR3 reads TGTGCCAGTAGTATAGGGGTATCGGTCGCTGGCTACACCTTC.

CDR3 nucleotides: TGCGCCAGCAGGGACCAAGGGACAGGGAATGGCTACACCTTC. It codes for CASRDQGTGNGYTF. V usage is TRBV10-2 and J usage is TRBJ1-2; 9 nucleotides align to TRBD1. Trimming cost V 6 bases and J 6 bases; bases outside gene matches: 8. The CDR3 length is 14 residues. The germline gives CDR1 WSHSY, CDR2 SAAADI.

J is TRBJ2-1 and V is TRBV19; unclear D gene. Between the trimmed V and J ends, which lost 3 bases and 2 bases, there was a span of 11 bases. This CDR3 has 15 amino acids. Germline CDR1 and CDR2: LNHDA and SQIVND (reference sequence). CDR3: CASSIWGTPYNEQFF. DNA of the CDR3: TGTGCCAGTAGTATCTGGGGTACCCCCTACAATGAGCAGTTCTTC.

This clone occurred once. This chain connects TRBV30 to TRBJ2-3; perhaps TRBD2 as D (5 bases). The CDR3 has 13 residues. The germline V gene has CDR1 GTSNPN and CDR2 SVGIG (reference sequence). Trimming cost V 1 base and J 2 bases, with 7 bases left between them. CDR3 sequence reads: CAWSGGFTDTQYF. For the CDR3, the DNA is TGTGCCTGGAGTGGCGGGTTCACAGATACGCAGTATTTT.

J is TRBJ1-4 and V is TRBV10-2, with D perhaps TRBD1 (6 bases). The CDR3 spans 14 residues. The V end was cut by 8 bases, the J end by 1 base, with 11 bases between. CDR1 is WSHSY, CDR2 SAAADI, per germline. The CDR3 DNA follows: TGCGCCAGCCGACCACAGGGAACTAATGAAAAACTGTTTTTT. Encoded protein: CASRPQGTNEKLFF.

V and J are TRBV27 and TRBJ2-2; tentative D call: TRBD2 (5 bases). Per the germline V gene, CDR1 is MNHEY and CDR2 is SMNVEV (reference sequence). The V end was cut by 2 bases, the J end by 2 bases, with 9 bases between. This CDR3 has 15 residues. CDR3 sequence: CASSLLGKNTGELFF. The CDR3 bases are TGTGCCAGCAGTTTACTCGGGAAAAACACCGGGGAGCTGTTTTTT.

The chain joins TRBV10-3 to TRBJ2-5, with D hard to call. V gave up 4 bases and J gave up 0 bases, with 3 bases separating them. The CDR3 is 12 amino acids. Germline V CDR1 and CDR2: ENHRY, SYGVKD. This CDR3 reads CAISGHQETQYF. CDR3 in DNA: TGTGCCATCAGTGGACACCAAGAGACCCAGTACTTC.

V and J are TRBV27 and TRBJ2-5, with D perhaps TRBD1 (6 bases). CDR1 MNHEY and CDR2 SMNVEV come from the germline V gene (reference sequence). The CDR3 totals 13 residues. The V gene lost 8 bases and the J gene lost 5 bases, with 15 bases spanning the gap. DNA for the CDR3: TGTGCCAGCGGGTACAGGGCCTGGGAGACCCAGTACTTC. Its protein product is CASGYRAWETQYF.

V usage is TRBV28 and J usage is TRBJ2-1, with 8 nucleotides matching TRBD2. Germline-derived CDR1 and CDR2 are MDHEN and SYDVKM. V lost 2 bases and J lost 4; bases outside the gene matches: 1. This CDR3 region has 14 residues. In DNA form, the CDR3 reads TGTGCCAGCAGTTTAGCGGGAGGTTACAATGAGCAGTTCTTC. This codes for CASSLAGGYNEQFF.